This T cell receptor beta chain is drawn from a study of T cell clonotyping in hematopoietic cell transplantation. Study results and limitations: Pathologically expanded recipient clonotypes increased progressively from day 30 to day 180 as diversity fell. Without cell sorting, CD4 versus CD8 contributions remain unresolved. Higher Inverse Simpson Index values in graft donor and pretransplant recipient predicted broader posttransplant TCR diversity.

Germline assignment: CDR1 SGHDN and CDR2 FVKESK. The CDR3 has 16 amino acids. The V end lost 1 base, the J end lost 2 bases, and 11 bases lay between the germline ends. Of note for this clone: Its antigen is still unknown.

Samples: about 28 days before transplant, then days 30, 100 and 180 after. Here immunoSEQ multiplex PCR was the method, and the copy in TCRdb shows in-frame clones only, minus some. The sample consists of 10,000 to 15,000 clones, approximately 67% of them appearing once. This sample comprised peripheral blood mononuclear cells, obtained 180 days after allogeneic stem cell transplant. The chain uses TRBV14 and TRBJ2-2; maybe TRBD2 (5 bases). The receptor's source is a male patient between 60 and 69 years old who had an allogeneic stem cell transplant from an unrelated donor, so the T cells may come from the graft donor. Some clones in this sample may be carry-over from other donors' samples. CDR3 sequence reads: CASSQAGRINTGELFF. The CDR3 nucleotides read TGTGCCAGCAGCCAAGCGGGGAGAATTAACACCGGGGAGCTGTTTTTT. Combining the CDR3 with reference TRBV14 and TRBJ2-2 gives the whole variable domain EAGVTQFPSHSVIEKGQTVTLRCDPISGHDNLYWYRRVMGKEIKFLLHFVKESKQDESGMPNNRFLAERTGGTYSTLKVQPAELEDSGVYFCASSQAGRINTGELFFGEGSRLTVL.